This T cell receptor beta chain was observed in a study of PD-L1 blockade in urothelial cancer (dated by TCRdb to 2015 to 2018). General notes on the study: All patients started therapy around 2014 and received atezolizumab 1,200 mg intravenously every 3 weeks. About 90% of the roughly 29 patients were males with bladder-origin urothelial cancer, and about 60% of the 29 reported a prior smoking history. An ECOG performance status of 0 or 1 was recorded for the patients, and 0 to 3 prior chemotherapy regimens had been received by the patients. Blood samples were analyzed at 3 weeks after treatment start (second dose) and at 6 weeks after treatment start. A median of about 150,000 T cells and roughly 80,000 unique TCRs was obtained from blood samples, and a median clonality of approximately 0.08 was observed. An exploratory multi-omic analysis was conducted of the somatic, immune and clinical correlates of response to PD-L1 blockade with atezolizumab in urothelial cancer. Pretreatment tumor samples, along with matched peripheral blood collected serially before and after atezolizumab treatment, underwent TCR sequencing. Durable clinical benefit was defined as progression-free survival longer than 6 months, and TCR features were also tested against progression-free and overall survival. In the same patients who had TCR sequencing, pretreatment tumors also underwent whole exome sequencing and RNA sequencing. Durable clinical benefit was achieved by nine patients and was not achieved by 20 patients. Twenty-nine patients had pretreatment blood TCR-seq, some 24 had at least one posttreatment blood collection, and some 24 had tumor TCR-seq. Paper-wide results and their limitations: Because of the small sample size (n ≈ 29) and the many exploratory analyses performed, the results are intended to be regarded as hypothesis-generating. Patients with durable benefit showed greater expansion of tumor-associated TCR clones in peripheral blood 3 weeks after starting treatment (n = 22, p = 0.022). A pretreatment peripheral blood TCR clonality below the median was linked to improved progression-free and overall survival.

Each PCR received spiked-in synthetic TCR analog templates so that absolute template abundance could be estimated from read counts. The immunoSEQ assay used bias-controlled V and J gene primers to amplify TCRbeta CDR3 regions from genomic DNA. Sequencing of rearranged TCRbeta segments was done at approximately 20X coverage. The authors processed their data as follows. Clustering was used to correct sequencing errors, and CDR3s were annotated against IMGT to assign V, D and J genes. Downstream analyses used only productive TCRbeta rearrangements, leaving out any out-of-frame or stop-codon sequences. To compute clonality, Shannon entropy was normalized by the log of the number of unique productive sequences and then subtracted from one. Fisher's exact test with Benjamini-Hochberg correction, using a cutoff of adjusted p below 0.01, was how clones that differed between time points or between blood and tumor were identified. The clones in this table, taken by TCRdb from immuneACCESS, are in-frame only. Not every clone is retained; where verified, under half of the shortfall comes from an unresolved V gene, and the cause of the rest is unknown. V and J calls and clone size are as listed in that table; D and trimming were resolved from the DNA. The sample yields 60,000 or so clones; about 76% were counted once. 3.2% of the sample rests with the top ten.

Turning to this clone: Its recognized antigen is unknown. No clone much larger than this one lies a single base away; base qualities are absent.

This specimen's time point label, interpreted: pretreatment peripheral blood. A cohort of about 30 patients with locally advanced or metastatic urothelial carcinoma, treated at Memorial Sloan Kettering on a trial protocol, was included. Peripheral blood mononuclear cells were collected pretreatment and during treatment, with between 1 and 8 total time points per patient. The Qiagen DNeasy Blood extraction kit was used to purify genomic DNA from total PBMCs and tumor samples. Collected pretreatment and during treatment, PBMCs were isolated and stored as previously described. Reading the germline V gene (reference sequence) gives CDR1 LNHDA and CDR2 SQIVND. Germline trimming amounts to 4 bases on V and 9 bases on J, with 2 as the count of junction bases outside the gene matches. From the cysteine up to the phenylalanine, the CDR3 has a length of 12 residues. The read is trimmed to its CDR3 DNA, 36 bases read in frame from base 1.

The sequence is built from TRBV19 and TRBJ2-1, and 8 junction bases match TRBD2. The receptor was isolated from an older man with urothelial cancer. The specimen was PBMCs, collected around atezolizumab (anti-PD-L1) treatment. The nucleotide sequence reads TGTGCCAGTAGTACCGGGACTAGTGAGCAGTTCTTC. Translated, it reads CASSTGTSEQFF.